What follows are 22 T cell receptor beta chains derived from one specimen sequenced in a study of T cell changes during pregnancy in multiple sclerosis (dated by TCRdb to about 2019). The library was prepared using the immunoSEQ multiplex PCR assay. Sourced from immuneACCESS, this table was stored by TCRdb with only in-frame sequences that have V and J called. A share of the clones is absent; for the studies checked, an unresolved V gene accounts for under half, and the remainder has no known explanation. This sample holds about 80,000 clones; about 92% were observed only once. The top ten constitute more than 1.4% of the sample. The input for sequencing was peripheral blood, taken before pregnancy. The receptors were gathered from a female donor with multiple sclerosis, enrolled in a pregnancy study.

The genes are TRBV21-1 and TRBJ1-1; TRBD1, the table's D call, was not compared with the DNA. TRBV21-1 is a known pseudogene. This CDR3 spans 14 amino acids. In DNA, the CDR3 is TGTGCCAGCCGGACAGGACGTAATAGACCTGAAGCTTTCTTT. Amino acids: CASRTGRNRPEAFF.

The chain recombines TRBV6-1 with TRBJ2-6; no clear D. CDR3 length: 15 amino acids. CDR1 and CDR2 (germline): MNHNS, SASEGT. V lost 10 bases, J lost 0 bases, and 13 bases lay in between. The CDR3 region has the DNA TGTGCCATCTCCCAGGATCCCTCTGGGGCCAACGTCCTGACTTTC. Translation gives CAISQDPSGANVLTF.

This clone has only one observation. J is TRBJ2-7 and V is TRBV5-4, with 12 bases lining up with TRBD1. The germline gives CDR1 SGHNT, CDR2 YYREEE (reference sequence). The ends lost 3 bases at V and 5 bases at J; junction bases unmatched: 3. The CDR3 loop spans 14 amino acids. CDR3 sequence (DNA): TGTGCCAGCAGCTGGGGACAGGGGGCTAACGAGCAGTACTTC. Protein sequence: CASSWGQGANEQYF.

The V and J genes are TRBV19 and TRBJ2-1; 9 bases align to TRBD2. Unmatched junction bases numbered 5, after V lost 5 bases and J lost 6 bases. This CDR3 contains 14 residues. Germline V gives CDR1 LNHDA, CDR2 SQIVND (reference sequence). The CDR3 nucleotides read TGTGCCAGTAGTGTAGCGGGGGTCGGCAATGAGCAGTTCTTC. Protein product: CASSVAGVGNEQFF.

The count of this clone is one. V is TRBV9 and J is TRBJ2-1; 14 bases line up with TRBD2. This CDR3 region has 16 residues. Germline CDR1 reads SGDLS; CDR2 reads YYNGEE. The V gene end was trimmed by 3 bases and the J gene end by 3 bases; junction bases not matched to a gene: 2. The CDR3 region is CASSGGLAGGYNEQFF. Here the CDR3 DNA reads TGTGCCAGCAGCGGAGGACTAGCGGGGGGCTACAATGAGCAGTTCTTC.

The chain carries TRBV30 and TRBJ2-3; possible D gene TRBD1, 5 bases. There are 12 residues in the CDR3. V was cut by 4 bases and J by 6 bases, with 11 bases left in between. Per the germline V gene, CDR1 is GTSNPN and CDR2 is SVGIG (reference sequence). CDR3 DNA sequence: TGTGCCTGGACCCCAGGGCGGGATACGCAGTATTTT. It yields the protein CAWTPGRDTQYF.

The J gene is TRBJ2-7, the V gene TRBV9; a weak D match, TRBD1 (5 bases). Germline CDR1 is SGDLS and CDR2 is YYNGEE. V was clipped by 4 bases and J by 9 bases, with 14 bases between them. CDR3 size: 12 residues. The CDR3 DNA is TGTGCCAGCAGCCCTGACAGCACCGCGCAGTACTTC. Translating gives CASSPDSTAQYF.

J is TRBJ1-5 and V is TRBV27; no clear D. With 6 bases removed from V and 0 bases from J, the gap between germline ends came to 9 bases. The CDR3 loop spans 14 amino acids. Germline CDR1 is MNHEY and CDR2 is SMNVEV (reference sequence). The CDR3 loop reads CASSLSYSNQPQHF. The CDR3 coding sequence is TGTGCCAGCAGCCTCTCCTATAGCAATCAGCCCCAGCATTTT.

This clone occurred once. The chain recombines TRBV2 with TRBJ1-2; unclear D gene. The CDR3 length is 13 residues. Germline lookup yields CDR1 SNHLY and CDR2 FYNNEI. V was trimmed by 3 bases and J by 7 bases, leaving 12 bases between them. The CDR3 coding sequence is TGTGCCAGCAGTGATCGGCCCAGCGCTGGCTACACCTTC. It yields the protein CASSDRPSAGYTF.

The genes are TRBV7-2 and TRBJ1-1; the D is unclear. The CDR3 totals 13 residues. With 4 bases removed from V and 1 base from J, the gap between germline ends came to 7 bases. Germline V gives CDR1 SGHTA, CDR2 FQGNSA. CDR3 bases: TGTGCCAGCAGCTGGGCCGCGAACACTGAAGCTTTCTTT. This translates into CASSWAANTEAFF.

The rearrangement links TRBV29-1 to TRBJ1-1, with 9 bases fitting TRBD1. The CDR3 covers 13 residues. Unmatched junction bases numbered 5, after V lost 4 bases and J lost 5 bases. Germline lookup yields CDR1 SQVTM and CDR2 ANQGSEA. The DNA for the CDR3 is TGCAGCGTTGGGACAGGGGCAAGTACTGAAGCTTTCTTT. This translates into CSVGTGASTEAFF.

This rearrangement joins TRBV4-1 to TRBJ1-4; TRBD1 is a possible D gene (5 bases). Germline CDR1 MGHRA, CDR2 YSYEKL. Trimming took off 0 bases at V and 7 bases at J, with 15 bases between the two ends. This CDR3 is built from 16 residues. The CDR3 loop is CASSQEGARQIEKLFF. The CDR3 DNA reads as TGCGCCAGCAGCCAAGAAGGGGCCCGACAGATTGAAAAACTGTTTTTT.

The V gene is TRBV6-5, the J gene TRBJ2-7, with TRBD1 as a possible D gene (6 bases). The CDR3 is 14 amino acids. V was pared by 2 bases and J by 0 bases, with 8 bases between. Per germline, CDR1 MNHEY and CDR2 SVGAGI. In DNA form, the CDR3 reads TGTGCCAGCAGTTACGTGGACAGCTCCTACGAGCAGTACTTC. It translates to CASSYVDSSYEQYF.

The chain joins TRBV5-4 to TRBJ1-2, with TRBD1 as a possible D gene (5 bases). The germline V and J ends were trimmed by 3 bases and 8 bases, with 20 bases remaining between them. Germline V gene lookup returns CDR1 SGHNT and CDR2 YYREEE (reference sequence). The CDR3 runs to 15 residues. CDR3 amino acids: CASSSTKDGGEGYTF. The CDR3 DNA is TGTGCCAGCAGCTCCACCAAGGACGGGGGAGAAGGCTACACCTTC.

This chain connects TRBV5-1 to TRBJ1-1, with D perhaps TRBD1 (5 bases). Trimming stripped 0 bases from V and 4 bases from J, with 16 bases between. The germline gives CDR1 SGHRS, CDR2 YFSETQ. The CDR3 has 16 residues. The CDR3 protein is CASSLGRRGVGTEAFF. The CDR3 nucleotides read TGCGCCAGCAGCTTGGGCCGGCGGGGGGTGGGCACTGAAGCTTTCTTT.

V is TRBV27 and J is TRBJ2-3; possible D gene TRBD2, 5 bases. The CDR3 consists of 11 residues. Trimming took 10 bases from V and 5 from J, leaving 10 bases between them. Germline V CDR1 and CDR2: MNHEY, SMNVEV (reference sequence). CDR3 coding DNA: TGTGCCACCGACGCGGGAGATACGCAGTATTTT. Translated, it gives CATDAGDTQYF.

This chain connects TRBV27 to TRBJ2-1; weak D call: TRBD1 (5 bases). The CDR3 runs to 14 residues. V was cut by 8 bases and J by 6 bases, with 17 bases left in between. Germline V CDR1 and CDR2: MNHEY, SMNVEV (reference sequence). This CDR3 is CASLTHGQGNEQFF. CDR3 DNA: TGTGCCAGCCTCACCCATGGCCAGGGCAATGAGCAGTTCTTC.

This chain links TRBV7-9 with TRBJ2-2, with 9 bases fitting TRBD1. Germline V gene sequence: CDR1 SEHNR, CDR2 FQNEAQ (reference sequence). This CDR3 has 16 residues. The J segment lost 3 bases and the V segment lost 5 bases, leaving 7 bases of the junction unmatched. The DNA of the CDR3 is TGTGCCAGCAGCCCTAGACAGGGGGAGGACACCGGGGAGCTGTTTTTT. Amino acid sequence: CASSPRQGEDTGELFF. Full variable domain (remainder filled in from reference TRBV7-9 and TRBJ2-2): DTGVSQNPRHKITKRGQNVTFRCDPISEHNRLYWYRQTLGQGPEFLTYFQNEAQLEKSRLLSDRFSAERPKGSFSTLEIQRTEQGDSAMYLCASSPRQGEDTGELFFGEGSRLTVL.

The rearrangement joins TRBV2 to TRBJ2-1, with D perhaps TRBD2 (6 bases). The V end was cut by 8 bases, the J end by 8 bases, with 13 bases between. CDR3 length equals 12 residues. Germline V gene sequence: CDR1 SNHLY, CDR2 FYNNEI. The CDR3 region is CASRGGPYEQFF. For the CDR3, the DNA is TGTGCCAGCCGCGGAGGGCCGTATGAGCAGTTCTTC.

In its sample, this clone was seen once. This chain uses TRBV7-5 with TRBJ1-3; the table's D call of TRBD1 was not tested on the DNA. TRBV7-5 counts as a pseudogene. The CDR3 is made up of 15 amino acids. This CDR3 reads CARSLDRVGGNTIYF. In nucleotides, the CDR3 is TGTGCCAGAAGCTTAGACAGAGTGGGTGGAAACACCATATATTTT.

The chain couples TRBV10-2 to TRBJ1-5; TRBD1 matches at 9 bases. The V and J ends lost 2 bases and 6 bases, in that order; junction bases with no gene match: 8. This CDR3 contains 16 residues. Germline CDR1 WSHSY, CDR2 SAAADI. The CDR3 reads CASSEVPTGGSQPQHF. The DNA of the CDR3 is TGCGCCAGCAGTGAGGTCCCAACAGGGGGCAGTCAGCCCCAGCATTTT.

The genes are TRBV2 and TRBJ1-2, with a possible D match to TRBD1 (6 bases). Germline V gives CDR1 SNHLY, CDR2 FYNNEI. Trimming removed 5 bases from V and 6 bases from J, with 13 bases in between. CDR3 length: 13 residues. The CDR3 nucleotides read TGTGCCAGCAGTAACCAGGGGATGGATGGCTACACCTTC. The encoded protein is CASSNQGMDGYTF.